In this sample, the clone carrying this TCR beta chain turned up a few times. What it recognizes is unknown. The data originate from a study of response to subunit inactivated influenza vaccine. Between the trimmed V and J ends, which lost 6 bases and 0 bases, there was a span of 18 bases. The CDR3 runs to 17 residues. TCRdb redid the calling of the RT-PCR reads with MiXCR, one entry per CDR3 protein. In the table there are 800,000 to 1,000,000 distinct CDR3 sequences, around 20% of which are singletons. Findings and caveats of the study: Every seasonal influenza vaccination brings in few new T cells, the authors suggested.

The sequenced sample was PBMCs from blood, obtained 5 days after vaccination. This chain uses TRBV12-3 or TRBV12-4 with TRBJ2-4; D may be TRBD1 (6 bases). The sequence derives from a man aged 50 to 59 who received an inactivated influenza vaccine. The CDR3 sequence: CASSPRGAPLAKNIQYF. The CDR3 DNA is TGTGCCAGCAGCCCCAGGGGCGCCCCCCTAGCCAAAAACATTCAGTACTTC.